This T cell receptor beta chain was recovered during a study of OX40 agonist ivuxolimab in advanced cancers. Study summary: Mean age approximately 66 years, range 23 to 79; around 80% male. Study-level findings and limits: Some nonresponders additionally presented with little normalized T-cell clonal expansion. Dosing at 0.1 to 3.0 mg/kg was accompanied by clonal expansion of CD4+ and CD8+ blood T cells by week 6. More expanded clones were found, on average, in CD8+ than in CD4+ T cells.

Points on this clone: Its antigen remains unknown.

V lost 6 bases and J 7 bases, leaving 28 bases between the germline ends. Per the germline V gene, CDR1 is MNHEY and CDR2 is SMNVEV (reference sequence). The CDR3 runs to 18 residues. The method was immunoSEQ multiplex PCR; TCRdb's version includes in-frame clones alone and lacks a portion of them. The sample contains some 70,000 clones, around 90% of which appear only once. This chain links TRBV27 with TRBJ1-5, with D uncertain. This TCR was recovered from an adult with an advanced solid tumor such as melanoma, head and neck, liver or kidney cancer. This material consisted of CD4+ or CD8+ T cells sorted from blood, taken in a trial of the OX40 agonist ivuxolimab. In nucleotides, the CDR3 is TGTGCCAGCAGCCCCATCTTGTCTACACTATGGGCAAGCCAGCCCCAGCATTTT. It yields the protein CASSPILSTLWASQPQHF.